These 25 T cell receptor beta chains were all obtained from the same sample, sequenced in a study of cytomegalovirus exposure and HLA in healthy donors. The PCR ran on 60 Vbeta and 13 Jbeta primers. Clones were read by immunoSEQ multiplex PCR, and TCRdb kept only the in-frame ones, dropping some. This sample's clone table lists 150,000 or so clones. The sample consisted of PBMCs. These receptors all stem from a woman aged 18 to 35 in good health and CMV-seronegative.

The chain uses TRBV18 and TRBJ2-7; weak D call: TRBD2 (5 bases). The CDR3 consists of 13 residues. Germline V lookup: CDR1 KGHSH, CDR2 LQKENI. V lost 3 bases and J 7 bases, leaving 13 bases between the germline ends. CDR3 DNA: TGTGCCAGCTCACCCGTAGGTTCGGGGGAGCAGTACTTC. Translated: CASSPVGSGEQYF.

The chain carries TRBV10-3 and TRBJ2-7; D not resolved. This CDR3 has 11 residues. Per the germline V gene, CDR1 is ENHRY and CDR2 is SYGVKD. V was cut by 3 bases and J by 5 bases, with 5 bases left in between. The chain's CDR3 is CAISDLDEQYF. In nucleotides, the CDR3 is TGTGCCATCAGTGATCTCGACGAGCAGTACTTC.

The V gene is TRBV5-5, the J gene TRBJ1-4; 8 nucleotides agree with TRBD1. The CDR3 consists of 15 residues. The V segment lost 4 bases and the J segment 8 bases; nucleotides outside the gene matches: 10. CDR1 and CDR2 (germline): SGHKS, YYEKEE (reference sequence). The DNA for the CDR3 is TGTGCCAGCAGCACCCGATCAGGGGGCGGGGAAAAACTGTTTTTT. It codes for CASSTRSGGGEKLFF.

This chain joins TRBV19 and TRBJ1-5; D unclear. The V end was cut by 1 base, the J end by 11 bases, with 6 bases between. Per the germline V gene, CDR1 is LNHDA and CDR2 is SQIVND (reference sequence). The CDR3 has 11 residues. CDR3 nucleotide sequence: TGTGCCAGTAGTATAGGGAGGACCCAGCATTTT. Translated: CASSIGRTQHF.

In DNA, the CDR3 is TGTGCCAGCAGCCAAGATATAGGTGGACTCTACGAGCAGTACTTC. Its translation is CASSQDIGGLYEQYF. This chain uses TRBV4-2 with TRBJ2-7; the D gene is possibly TRBD2 (5 bases). CDR1 and CDR2 from the germline V gene are LGHNA and YNFKEQ. CDR3 size: 15 residues. Between the trimmed V and J ends, which lost 0 bases and 3 bases, there was a span of 12 bases.

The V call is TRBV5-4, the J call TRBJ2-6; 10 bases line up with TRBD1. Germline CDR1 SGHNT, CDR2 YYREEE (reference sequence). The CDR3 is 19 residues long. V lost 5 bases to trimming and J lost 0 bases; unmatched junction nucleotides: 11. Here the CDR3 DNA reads TGTGCCAGCAGTCCCAAAGGGGGACAGGGGAGCTCTGGGGCCAACGTCCTGACTTTC. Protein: CASSPKGGQGSSGANVLTF.

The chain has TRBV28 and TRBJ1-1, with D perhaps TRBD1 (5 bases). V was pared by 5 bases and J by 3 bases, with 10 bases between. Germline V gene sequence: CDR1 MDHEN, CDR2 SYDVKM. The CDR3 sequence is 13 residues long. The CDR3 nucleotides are TGTGCCAGCAGTCGAAAGGGGTACACTGAAGCTTTCTTT. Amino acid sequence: CASSRKGYTEAFF.

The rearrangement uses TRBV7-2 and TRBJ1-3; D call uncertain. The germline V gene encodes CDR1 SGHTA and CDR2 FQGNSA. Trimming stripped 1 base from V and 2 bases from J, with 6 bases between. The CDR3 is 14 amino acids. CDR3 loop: CASSLVSPGNTIYF. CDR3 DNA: TGTGCCAGCAGCTTAGTGAGTCCTGGAAACACCATATATTTT.

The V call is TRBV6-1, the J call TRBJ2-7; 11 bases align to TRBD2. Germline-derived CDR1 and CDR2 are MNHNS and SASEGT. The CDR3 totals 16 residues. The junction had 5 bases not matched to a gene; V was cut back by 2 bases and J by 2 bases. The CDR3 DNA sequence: TGTGCCAGCAGTGAATCGCTAGCGGGAGGAGCCTACGAGCAGTACTTC. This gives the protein CASSESLAGGAYEQYF.

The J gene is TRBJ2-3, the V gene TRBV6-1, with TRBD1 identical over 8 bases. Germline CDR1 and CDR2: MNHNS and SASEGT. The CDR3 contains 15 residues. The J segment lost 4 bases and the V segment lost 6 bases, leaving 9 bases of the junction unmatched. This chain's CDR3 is CASRTGAGRSDTQYF. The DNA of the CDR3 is TGTGCCAGCAGGACAGGGGCGGGAAGGTCAGATACGCAGTATTTT.

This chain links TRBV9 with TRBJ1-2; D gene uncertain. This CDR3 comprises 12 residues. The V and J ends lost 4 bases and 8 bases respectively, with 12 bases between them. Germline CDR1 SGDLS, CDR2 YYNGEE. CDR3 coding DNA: TGTGCCAGCAGCCCTCTATTGAGGGGCTACACCTTC. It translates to CASSPLLRGYTF.

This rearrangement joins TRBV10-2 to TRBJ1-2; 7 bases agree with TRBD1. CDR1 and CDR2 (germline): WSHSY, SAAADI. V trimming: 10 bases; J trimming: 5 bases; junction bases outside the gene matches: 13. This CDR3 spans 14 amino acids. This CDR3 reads CAIKTDREDYGYTF. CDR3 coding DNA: TGCGCCATCAAAACCGACAGGGAGGATTATGGCTACACCTTC.

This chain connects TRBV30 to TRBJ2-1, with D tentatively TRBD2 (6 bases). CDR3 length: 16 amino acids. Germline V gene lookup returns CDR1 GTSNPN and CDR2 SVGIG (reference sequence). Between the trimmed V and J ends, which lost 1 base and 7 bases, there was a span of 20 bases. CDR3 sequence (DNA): TGTGCCTGGAGTGAGGATGGGGGGTATCAGTCGAATGAGCAGTTCTTC. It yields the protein CAWSEDGGYQSNEQFF.

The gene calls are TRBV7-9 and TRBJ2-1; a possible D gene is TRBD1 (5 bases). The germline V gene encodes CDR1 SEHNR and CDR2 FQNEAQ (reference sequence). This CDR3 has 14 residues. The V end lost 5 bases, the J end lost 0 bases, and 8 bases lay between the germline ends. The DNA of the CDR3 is TGTGCCAGCAGCCGCGACAGCTCCTACAATGAGCAGTTCTTC. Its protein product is CASSRDSSYNEQFF.

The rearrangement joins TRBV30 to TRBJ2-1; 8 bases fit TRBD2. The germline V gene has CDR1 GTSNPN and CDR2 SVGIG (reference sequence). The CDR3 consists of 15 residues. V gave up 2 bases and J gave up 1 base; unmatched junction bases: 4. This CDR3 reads CAWSLAGTSYNEQFF. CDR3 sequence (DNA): TGTGCCTGGAGTTTAGCGGGGACGTCCTACAATGAGCAGTTCTTC.

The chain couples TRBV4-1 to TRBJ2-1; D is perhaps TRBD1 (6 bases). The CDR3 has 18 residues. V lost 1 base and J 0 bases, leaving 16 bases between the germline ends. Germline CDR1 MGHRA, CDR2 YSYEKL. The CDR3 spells CASSQGGLLEASYNEQFF. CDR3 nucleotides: TGCGCCAGCAGCCAAGGGGGGCTTTTGGAAGCCTCCTACAATGAGCAGTTCTTC.

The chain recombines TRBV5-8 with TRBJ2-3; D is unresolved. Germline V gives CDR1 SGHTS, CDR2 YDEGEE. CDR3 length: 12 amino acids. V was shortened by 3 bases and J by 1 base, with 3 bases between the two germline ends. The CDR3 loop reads CASSSGTDTQYF. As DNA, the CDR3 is TGTGCCAGCAGCTCTGGCACAGATACGCAGTATTTT.

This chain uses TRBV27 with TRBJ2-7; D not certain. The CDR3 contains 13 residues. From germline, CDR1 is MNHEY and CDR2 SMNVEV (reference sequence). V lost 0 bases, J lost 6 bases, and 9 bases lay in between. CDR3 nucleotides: TGTGCCAGCAGTTTATCCCCCTCCGGCGAGCAGTACTTC. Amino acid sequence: CASSLSPSGEQYF.

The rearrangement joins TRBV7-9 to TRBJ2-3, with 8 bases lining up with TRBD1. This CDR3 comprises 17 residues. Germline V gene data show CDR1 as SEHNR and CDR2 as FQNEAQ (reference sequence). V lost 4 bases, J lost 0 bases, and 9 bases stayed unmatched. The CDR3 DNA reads TGTGCCAGCAGCTACCTTCAGGGGGCACCTAGCACAGATACGCAGTATTTT. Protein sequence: CASSYLQGAPSTDTQYF.

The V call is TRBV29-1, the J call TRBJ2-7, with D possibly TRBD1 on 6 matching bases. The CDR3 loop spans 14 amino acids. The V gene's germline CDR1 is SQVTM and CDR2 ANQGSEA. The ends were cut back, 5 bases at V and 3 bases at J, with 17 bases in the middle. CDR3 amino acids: CSVTGTSANYEQYF. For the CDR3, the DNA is TGCAGCGTTACGGGGACATCCGCTAACTACGAGCAGTACTTC.

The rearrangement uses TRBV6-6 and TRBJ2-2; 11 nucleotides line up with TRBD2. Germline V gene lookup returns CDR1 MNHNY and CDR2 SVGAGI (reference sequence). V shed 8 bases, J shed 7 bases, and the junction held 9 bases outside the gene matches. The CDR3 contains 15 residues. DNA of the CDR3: TGTGCCAGCTTAGAACTAGCGGGAGCGGGCGGGGAGCTGTTTTTT. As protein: CASLELAGAGGELFF.

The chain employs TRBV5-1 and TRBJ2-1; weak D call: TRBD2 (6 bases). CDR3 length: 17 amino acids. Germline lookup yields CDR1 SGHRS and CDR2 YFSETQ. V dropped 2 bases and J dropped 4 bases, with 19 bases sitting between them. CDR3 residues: CASSLALEASAYNEQFF. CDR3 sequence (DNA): TGCGCCAGCAGCTTAGCCTTGGAGGCTAGCGCTTACAATGAGCAGTTCTTC.

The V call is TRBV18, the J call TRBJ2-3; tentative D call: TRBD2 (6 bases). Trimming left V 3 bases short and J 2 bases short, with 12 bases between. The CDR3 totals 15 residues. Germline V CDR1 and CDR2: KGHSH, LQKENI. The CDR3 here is CASSPGGSNTDTQYF. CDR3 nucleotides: TGTGCCAGCTCACCCGGAGGGTCAAACACAGATACGCAGTATTTT. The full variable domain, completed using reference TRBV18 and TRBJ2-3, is NAGVMQNPRHLVRRRGQEARLRCSPMKGHSHVYWYRQLPEEGLKFMVYLQKENIIDESGMPKERFSAEFPKEGPSILRIQQVVRGDSAAYFCASSPGGSNTDTQYFGPGTRLTVL.

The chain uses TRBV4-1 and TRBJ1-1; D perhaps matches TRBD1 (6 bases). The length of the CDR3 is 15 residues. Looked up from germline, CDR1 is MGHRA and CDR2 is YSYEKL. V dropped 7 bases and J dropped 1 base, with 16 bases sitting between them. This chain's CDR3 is CASKAGGGRNTEAFF. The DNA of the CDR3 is TGCGCCAGCAAGGCGGGGGGGGGCCGGAACACTGAAGCTTTCTTT.

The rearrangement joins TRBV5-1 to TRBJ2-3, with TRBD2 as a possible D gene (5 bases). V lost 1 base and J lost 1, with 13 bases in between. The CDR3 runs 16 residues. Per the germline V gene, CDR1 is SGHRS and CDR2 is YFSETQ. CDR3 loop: CASSLRGPQGTDTQYF. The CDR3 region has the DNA TGCGCCAGCAGCTTGAGAGGGCCTCAGGGCACAGATACGCAGTATTTT.